A selection of T cell receptor beta chains follows, all from one sample in a study of cytomegalovirus exposure and HLA in healthy donors. This table comes from immunoSEQ multiplex PCR, and its TCRdb copy is limited to in-frame clones, with some not included. The repertoire holds around 120,000 clones, with over 65% as singletons. Source material: PBMCs. These receptors originate from a woman between 40 and 50 years old in good health and CMV-seropositive. The CDR3 runs from the conserved cysteine through the conserved F or W. Fields, in order: D gene, V gene, J gene, clone size, CDR3 protein, CDR3 DNA. The D gene is left open where the match is weak. Clone size appears in some rows only: once, few, many, or a class for an expanded clone.

d_gene: -
v_gene: TRBV7-6
j_gene: TRBJ2-3
abundance: once
CDR3aa: CASSLAGRDTQYF
CDR3nt: TGTGCCAGCAGCTTAGCGGGGAGGGATACGCAGTATTTT

d_gene: TRBD1
v_gene: TRBV7-8
j_gene: TRBJ2-7
abundance: -
CDR3aa: CASSLARGQGYEQYF
CDR3nt: TGTGCCAGCAGCTTAGCGAGGGGACAGGGCTACGAGCAGTACTTC

d_gene: TRBD2
v_gene: TRBV4-3
j_gene: TRBJ2-2
abundance: -
CDR3aa: CASSPLAGSGELFF
CDR3nt: TGCGCCAGCAGCCCCTTAGCGGGATCCGGGGAGCTGTTTTTT

d_gene: -
v_gene: TRBV9
j_gene: TRBJ1-1
abundance: -
CDR3aa: CASSLGQPNTEAFF
CDR3nt: TGTGCCAGCAGCCTGGGACAACCGAACACTGAAGCTTTCTTT

d_gene: -
v_gene: TRBV15
j_gene: TRBJ2-5
abundance: -
CDR3aa: CATSRDQWRQETQYF
CDR3nt: TGTGCCACCAGCAGAGATCAGTGGCGGCAAGAGACCCAGTACTTC

d_gene: TRBD1
v_gene: TRBV6-5
j_gene: TRBJ1-2
abundance: -
CDR3aa: CASSAGTANYGYTF
CDR3nt: TGTGCCAGCAGTGCCGGGACAGCTAACTATGGCTACACCTTC

d_gene: TRBD2
v_gene: TRBV6-1
j_gene: TRBJ2-1
abundance: few
CDR3aa: CATAEEAGGPGEQFF
CDR3nt: TGTGCCACCGCCGAGGAAGCGGGAGGGCCGGGAGAGCAGTTCTTC

d_gene: -
v_gene: TRBV7-9
j_gene: TRBJ2-7
abundance: -
CDR3aa: CASSSRETRLYF
CDR3nt: TGTGCCAGCAGCTCGAGAGAGACTAGGCTCTACTTC

d_gene: -
v_gene: TRBV19
j_gene: TRBJ1-5
abundance: -
CDR3aa: CASSLPGFSNQPQHF
CDR3nt: TGTGCCAGTAGTCTCCCAGGGTTTAGCAATCAGCCCCAGCATTTT

d_gene: -
v_gene: TRBV15
j_gene: TRBJ2-4
abundance: once
CDR3aa: CATSRAIRGTKNIQYF
CDR3nt: TGTGCCACCAGCAGAGCTATAAGGGGCACCAAAAACATTCAGTACTTC

d_gene: -
v_gene: TRBV7-9
j_gene: TRBJ2-2
abundance: few
CDR3aa: CARRGLNTGELFF
CDR3nt: TGTGCCAGGAGGGGACTTAACACCGGGGAGCTGTTTTTT

d_gene: TRBD1
v_gene: TRBV7-2
j_gene: TRBJ2-4
abundance: once
CDR3aa: CASSLIRGFVKNIQYF
CDR3nt: TGTGCCAGCAGCTTAATCAGGGGGTTCGTCAAAAACATTCAGTACTTC

d_gene: -
v_gene: TRBV10-3
j_gene: TRBJ2-2
abundance: -
CDR3aa: CAISAGTGAGELFF
CDR3nt: TGTGCCATCAGTGCAGGGACTGGGGCCGGGGAGCTGTTTTTT

d_gene: TRBD1
v_gene: TRBV9
j_gene: TRBJ2-3
abundance: -
CDR3aa: CASSVGRTGRDTQYF
CDR3nt: TGTGCCAGCAGCGTAGGACGGACAGGGAGAGATACGCAGTATTTT

d_gene: TRBD2
v_gene: TRBV10-3
j_gene: TRBJ2-2
abundance: -
CDR3aa: CATSMGGGFRNTGELFF
CDR3nt: TGTGCCACCTCGATGGGCGGGGGATTTAGGAACACCGGGGAGCTGTTTTTT

d_gene: -
v_gene: TRBV6-1
j_gene: TRBJ1-6
abundance: -
CDR3aa: CASDRSDNSPLHF
CDR3nt: TGTGCCAGCGACAGATCCGATAATTCACCCCTCCACTTT

d_gene: TRBD1
v_gene: TRBV30
j_gene: TRBJ1-6
abundance: -
CDR3aa: CAWSGDRDTPLHF
CDR3nt: TGTGCCTGGAGTGGGGACAGGGATACGCCCCTCCACTTT

d_gene: TRBD2
v_gene: TRBV4-3
j_gene: TRBJ2-3
abundance: -
CDR3aa: CASSQVRFLAGEETDTQYF
CDR3nt: TGCGCCAGCAGCCAAGTTCGTTTTCTAGCGGGAGAGGAGACAGATACGCAGTATTTT

d_gene: -
v_gene: TRBV5-8
j_gene: TRBJ1-6
abundance: -
CDR3aa: CASSSETIGNSPLHF
CDR3nt: TGTGCCAGCAGCTCCGAGACCATCGGGAATTCACCCCTCCACTTT

d_gene: TRBD2
v_gene: TRBV27
j_gene: TRBJ2-6
abundance: -
CDR3aa: CASSLGTSGRQPGANVLTF
CDR3nt: TGTGCCAGCAGTCTGGGGACTAGCGGGAGACAACCTGGGGCCAACGTCCTGACTTTC

d_gene: TRBD1
v_gene: TRBV7-9
j_gene: TRBJ1-4
abundance: once
CDR3aa: CASSLTGQDNEKLFF
CDR3nt: TGTGCCAGCAGCTTAACCGGACAGGATAATGAAAAACTGTTTTTT

d_gene: -
v_gene: TRBV6-1
j_gene: TRBJ2-1
abundance: -
CDR3aa: CAGRPGQGPQSEQFF
CDR3nt: TGTGCCGGACGCCCCGGGCAGGGCCCGCAGTCTGAGCAGTTCTTC

d_gene: -
v_gene: TRBV29-1
j_gene: TRBJ2-7
abundance: once
CDR3aa: CSVEEAAGYEQYF
CDR3nt: TGCAGCGTTGAAGAGGCAGCGGGCTACGAGCAGTACTTC

d_gene: -
v_gene: TRBV6-6
j_gene: TRBJ2-1
abundance: few
CDR3aa: CASSRNEQFF
CDR3nt: TGTGCCAGCAGCCGCAATGAGCAGTTCTTC

d_gene: TRBD1
v_gene: TRBV10-3
j_gene: TRBJ2-7
abundance: -
CDR3aa: CATKNGTGAGGGVYEQYF
CDR3nt: TGTGCCACTAAAAATGGGACAGGGGCTGGGGGGGGAGTATACGAGCAGTACTTC

d_gene: -
v_gene: TRBV18
j_gene: TRBJ1-4
abundance: -
CDR3aa: CASSPAGTRTPTNEKLFF
CDR3nt: TGTGCCAGCTCACCGGCCGGGACACGAACACCAACTAATGAAAAACTGTTTTTT

d_gene: TRBD2
v_gene: TRBV7-6
j_gene: TRBJ2-7
abundance: -
CDR3aa: CASSLGTSGNLMNEQYF
CDR3nt: TGTGCCAGCAGCTTAGGGACTAGCGGGAACCTGATGAACGAGCAGTACTTC

d_gene: -
v_gene: TRBV5-4
j_gene: TRBJ1-2
abundance: -
CDR3aa: CASSLDRDGYGYTF
CDR3nt: TGTGCCAGCAGCTTGGACAGGGACGGCTATGGCTACACCTTC

d_gene: -
v_gene: TRBV5-6
j_gene: TRBJ1-5
abundance: -
CDR3aa: CASSFTGQPNQPQHF
CDR3nt: TGTGCCAGCAGCTTTACGGGACAACCAAATCAGCCCCAGCATTTT

d_gene: -
v_gene: TRBV11-1
j_gene: TRBJ2-2
abundance: -
CDR3aa: CASSLTGTGELFF
CDR3nt: TGTGCCAGCAGCTTAACGGGAACCGGGGAGCTGTTTTTT

d_gene: TRBD2
v_gene: TRBV7-9
j_gene: TRBJ2-7
abundance: -
CDR3aa: CASSLVGGKRYEQYF
CDR3nt: TGTGCCAGCAGCTTAGTGGGAGGGAAACGCTACGAGCAGTACTTC

d_gene: TRBD1
v_gene: TRBV9
j_gene: TRBJ2-2
abundance: -
CDR3aa: CASSVWPGQSTGELFF
CDR3nt: TGTGCCAGCAGCGTTTGGCCGGGACAGAGCACCGGGGAGCTGTTTTTT

d_gene: -
v_gene: TRBV27
j_gene: TRBJ2-3
abundance: -
CDR3aa: CASSTVETDTQYF
CDR3nt: TGTGCCAGCAGTACCGTAGAGACAGATACGCAGTATTTT

d_gene: TRBD1
v_gene: TRBV5-4
j_gene: TRBJ1-4
abundance: -
CDR3aa: CASSPPGQGAEKLFF
CDR3nt: TGTGCCAGCAGCCCGCCGGGACAGGGGGCTGAAAAACTGTTTTTT

d_gene: -
v_gene: TRBV27
j_gene: TRBJ1-5
abundance: -
CDR3aa: CASSLGQGRQPQHF
CDR3nt: TGTGCCAGCAGTTTAGGGCAGGGGCGACAGCCCCAGCATTTT

d_gene: -
v_gene: TRBV6-5
j_gene: TRBJ2-1
abundance: once
CDR3aa: CASSYSAGVSTEQFF
CDR3nt: TGTGCCAGCAGTTACTCGGCAGGGGTGTCCACTGAGCAGTTCTTC

d_gene: TRBD2
v_gene: TRBV28
j_gene: TRBJ2-1
abundance: few
CDR3aa: CASSPSLAGAGEQFF
CDR3nt: TGTGCCAGCAGTCCCTCCCTAGCGGGAGCAGGCGAGCAGTTCTTC

d_gene: -
v_gene: TRBV5-5
j_gene: TRBJ1-2
abundance: -
CDR3aa: CASSWGDSPEYGYTF
CDR3nt: TGTGCCAGCAGCTGGGGGGACTCCCCTGAGTATGGCTACACCTTC

d_gene: TRBD1
v_gene: TRBV29-1
j_gene: TRBJ2-2
abundance: -
CDR3aa: CSVATGAGELFF
CDR3nt: TGCAGCGTTGCTACAGGGGCCGGGGAGCTGTTTTTT

d_gene: TRBD1
v_gene: TRBV7-2
j_gene: TRBJ1-1
abundance: -
CDR3aa: CASSPGTANTEAFF
CDR3nt: TGTGCCAGCAGCCCGGGGACAGCGAACACTGAAGCTTTCTTT

d_gene: TRBD1
v_gene: TRBV6-5
j_gene: TRBJ2-7
abundance: -
CDR3aa: CASRLGTGLSEQYF
CDR3nt: TGTGCCAGCAGATTAGGGACAGGCTTAAGCGAGCAGTACTTC

d_gene: TRBD1
v_gene: TRBV6-1
j_gene: TRBJ2-3
abundance: -
CDR3aa: CASGGTGTDTQYF
CDR3nt: TGTGCCAGCGGTGGGACAGGGACAGATACGCAGTATTTT

d_gene: -
v_gene: TRBV19
j_gene: TRBJ1-4
abundance: few
CDR3aa: CASSPTAPTGEKLFF
CDR3nt: TGTGCCAGTAGTCCGACCGCTCCTACAGGAGAAAAACTGTTTTTT

d_gene: TRBD2
v_gene: TRBV30
j_gene: TRBJ2-5
abundance: -
CDR3aa: CAWGLSGRARETQYF
CDR3nt: TGTGCCTGGGGACTTAGCGGGAGGGCCCGGGAGACCCAGTACTTC

d_gene: TRBD1
v_gene: TRBV5-1
j_gene: TRBJ2-7
abundance: -
CDR3aa: CASSLWSGQGAYEQYF
CDR3nt: TGCGCCAGCAGCTTGTGGTCGGGACAGGGGGCCTACGAGCAGTACTTC